These T cell receptor beta chains were read from a single sample in a study of tumor and adjacent non-tumor tissue in lung cancer. TCRdb re-analysed the multiplex PCR reads in MiXCR, keeping a single row per CDR3 protein. Among about 93,000 distinct CDR3 sequences, about 72% were seen once, and the ten largest hold approximately 20%. The source material was lung tumor tissue. These receptor sequences come from a man aged 60 to 69 with non-small cell lung cancer. Both conserved end residues are part of each CDR3. A D gene is named only where the DNA matches it firmly. Size values are once, few and many counts, or a class for expanded clones, and some rows have none.

d_call	v_call	clone_size	j_call	cdr3_aa	cdr3_nt
.	TRBV20-1	.	TRBJ2-7	CSGRDLGSYEQYF	TGCAGTGGTAGAGATCTGGGGTCGTACGAGCAATACTTC
TRBD2	TRBV9	few	TRBJ2-5	CASSLHPGGTSVVETQYF	TGTGCCAGCAGCCTACACCCTGGAGGGACTAGCGTGGTGGAGACCCAGTACTTC
TRBD1	TRBV11-1	.	TRBJ2-7	CAGTAGQGRYEQYF	TGTGCCGGCACCGCGGGACAGGGGCGTTACGAGCAGTACTTC
.	TRBV4-2	.	TRBJ2-7	CASSQVVSETYVQCF	TGTGCCAGCAGCCAAGTCGTCAGTGAGACCTACGTGCAGTGCTTC
.	TRBV6-6	once	TRBJ2-2	CASSKNRYTNTGELFF	TGTGCCAGCAGTAAAAACCGTTACACGAACACCGGGGAGCTGTTTTTT
.	TRBV5-4	many	TRBJ1-1	CASSLSTVNTEAFF	TGTGCCAGCAGCCTATCGACAGTGAACACTGAAGCTTTCTTT
.	TRBV11-3	.	TRBJ1-1	CASSPRGSFSNTEAFF	TGTGCCAGCAGCCCCCGGGGGAGCTTTTCGAACACTGAAGCTTTCTTT
.	TRBV6-1	.	TRBJ1-2	CASSEASTTNYGYTF	TGTGCCAGCAGTGAAGCTAGCACGACCAACTATGGCTACACCTTC
.	TRBV7-9	.	TRBJ2-7	CARSQGDTGRLPFYEQYF	TGTGCCAGGAGCCAAGGCGACACGGGCAGGCTACCATTTTACGAGCAGTACTTC
.	TRBV4-3	many	TRBJ1-2	CASSQVGGSYGYTF	TGCGCCAGCAGCCAAGTGGGAGGTAGCTATGGCTACACCTTC
.	TRBV20-1	.	TRBJ2-7	CSAGGRRGAEQYF	TGCAGTGCTGGTGGGAGGCGGGGCGCCGAGCAGTACTTC
.	TRBV27	.	TRBJ2-3	CDSSQQGYPTDTQYF	TGTGACAGCAGTCAGCAGGGATATCCCACAGATACGCAATATTTT